Described below is a single T cell receptor beta chain sequence and its context. Its antigen target is currently unknown. No base qualities exist here, and no much larger clone lies one base off it. Using SuperScript III with primers targeting the alpha and beta constant regions, 500 ng of RNA was reverse transcribed. Alpha and beta chain libraries were generated separately via chain-specific third strand synthesis with multiplexing indices. The protocol used a single primer pair to amplify all rearrangements within a chain, which avoided primer bias, and attached molecular barcodes to each cDNA molecule. Purified cDNA was joined by T4 RNA Ligase 1 to a 5' RACE adapter carrying a random hexamer and the SP2 sequencing primer site. With slow temperature ramps used to favor optimal annealing, second strand synthesis was primed from the SP2 site with Phusion polymerase. Each molecule's 12-nucleotide barcode consisted of two random hexamer sequences, both added before amplification and joined together. P5 and P7 adapter elements plus a second index were added in a short first PCR, which was followed by a roughly 25-cycle amplification PCR with P5s and P7 primers. Libraries received 25 to 35 PCR cycles in total, were quantified on a Qubit, sized on a Bioanalyzer, and diluted to 3 to 4.5 nM. Normalized libraries were sequenced on an Illumina MiSeq with 2 x 250 paired-end kits. Reverse transcription reactions underwent purification over MinElute columns, with elution into around 10 ul Tris-Cl. Adapter ligations ran for around 22 hours at 16 degrees C and were afterwards cleaned with AMPure XP beads at a 1:1 ratio. As for how the authors treated the data: A modified Decombinator processed the demultiplexed FASTQ files and output V, J, insert and barcode information. Sequences sharing a barcode but differing from the dominant sequence were discarded as errors, and barcodes clustered at Levenshtein distance 3 were counted to estimate original cDNA molecules. Downstream analyses used R packages ineq, vegan, igraph and RCytoscape, with IMGT nomenclature and CDR3 definitions. V gene usage was computed over distinct sequences, each TCR counted once to avoid skew from clonal expansion. Unique CDR3 amino acid sequences within a donor were connected in similarity networks whenever two sequences differed by a single Levenshtein edit. Published HIV-specific CDR3s (under 95 alpha, about 720 beta) and CMV-specific CDR3s (13 alpha, a few hundred beta) were compiled and searched for in the repertoires. Random subsampling to size-matched repertoires demonstrated that the decreased diversity in patients did not result from their lower sequence numbers. In-frame beta chains were kept once TCRdb had trimmed the public reads at Q25 with fastp and called clones with MiXCR. Duplicate CDR3 protein sequences are folded into a single record with the most common DNA and genes. TCRdb, not the original authors, processed these V and J calls. The sample profile shows 3,500 to 5,500 distinct CDR3 sequences; under 8.5% of them were found once. The top ten clonotypes cover around 28% of the sample.

The source of the sample is a study of HIV-infected patients and healthy controls (dated 2014 in TCRdb). A note on the overall study: After three months of therapy, CD4 counts in about 85% of the 16 patients increased to a modest but significant degree while remaining below normal ranges. CD8 counts showed no consistent shift during early therapy, whereas the CD4:CD8 ratio rose slightly. An undetectable viral load was attained by 11 of 16 patients by the second bleed and by all patients after a further year of therapy. Relative to controls, total CDR3 counts per chain did not differ significantly, and patients lacked overall T-cell lymphocytopenia. The question the study tested was whether immune perturbation and reconstitution could be captured by deep TCR repertoire sequencing of small blood samples from HIV patients.

Overall study outcomes, separate from this receptor: Most CMV-associated CDR3s became more frequent during therapy, although their change was not significant, whereas HIV-associated CDR3s showed a significant decrease in frequency. The dynamics of distinct T-cell subpopulations could not be separated, and sequencing depth was restricted, because whole blood was used. Rare events from HIV-infected data received too much weight under size-matching, and comparisons were complicated by unequal numbers of distinct sequences between patients and controls. The observed differences in diversity were not explained by the slight differences in age and sex profiles between the study cohorts. HIV-infected repertoires showed significantly elevated mean Gini indices relative to controls, which possibly reflects oligoclonality. Compared with untreated HIV+ repertoires, healthy control repertoires had roughly threefold more distinct CDR3s and higher Shannon diversity. In the study, no determination of donor HLA types was made. Pairing of alpha and beta chains was not determined in the samples. Alpha-chain CDR3s from MAIT cells occurred at high frequency in healthy controls but were severely depleted in HIV+ repertoires. Eight alpha and eight beta V genes showed significantly different mean usage between HIV-infected patients and controls. A major limit on how widely the findings apply, in the view of the authors, was that only sixteen HIV-infected individuals were processed. In HIV-infected patients, the apparent post-therapy recovery of the Gini index was not replicated in size-matched repertoire data. More CDR3s were shared between individuals among healthy controls than among HIV+ patients, as measured by Jaccard index and by the count of highly shared sequences.

Whole blood was used without fractionating the cells, so the repertoire represented all peripheral T cells without sorting. For RNA extraction, 2.5 to 3 ml of peripheral blood was drawn into Tempus tubes. The first sixteen eligible patients were processed from the enrolled HIV-infected adults, who had not yet received antiretroviral therapy and were about to begin treatment. Patients were deemed ineligible for enrollment if they had febrile or AIDS-related illness, tumors, hepatitis B or C coinfection, immunomodulatory therapy, recent vaccination or treatment interruptions. Residual genomic DNA was removed with the TURBO-DNase kit and globin mRNA was depleted with GLOBINclear. The study collected pretreatment blood from HIV-infected patients just before antiretroviral therapy was started. Per the germline V gene, MGHRA is the CDR1 and YSYEKL is the CDR2. There are 14 amino acids in the CDR3, from cysteine to phenylalanine inclusive. CDR3 DNA only is kept here, 42 bases in frame from base 1. A distance of 15 bases separates the germline ends of V and J, which lose 3 bases and 6 bases respectively.

The material was blood, obtained before antiretroviral therapy. The rearranged segments are TRBV4-1 and TRBJ2-7; too little of a D gene remains to name it. The TCR sequence derives from an adult with HIV infection. For the CDR3, the sequence is CASSQGINLGEQYF. Here is the DNA: TGCGCCAGCAGCCAGGGAATTAACCTAGGCGAGCAGTACTTC.